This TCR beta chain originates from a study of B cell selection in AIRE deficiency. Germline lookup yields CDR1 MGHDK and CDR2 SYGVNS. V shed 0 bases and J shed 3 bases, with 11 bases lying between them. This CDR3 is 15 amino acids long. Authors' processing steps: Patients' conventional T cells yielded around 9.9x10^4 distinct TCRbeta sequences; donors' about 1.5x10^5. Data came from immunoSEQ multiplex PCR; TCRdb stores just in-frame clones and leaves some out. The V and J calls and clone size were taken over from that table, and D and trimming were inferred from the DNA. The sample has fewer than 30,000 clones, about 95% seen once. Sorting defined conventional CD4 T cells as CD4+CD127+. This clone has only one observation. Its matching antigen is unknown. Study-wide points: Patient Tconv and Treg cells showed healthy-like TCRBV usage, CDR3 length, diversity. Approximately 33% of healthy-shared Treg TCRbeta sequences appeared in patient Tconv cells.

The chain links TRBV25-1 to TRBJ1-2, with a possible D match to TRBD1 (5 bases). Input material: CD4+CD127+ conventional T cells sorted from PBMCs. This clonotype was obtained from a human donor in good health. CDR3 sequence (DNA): TGTGCCAGCAGTGAATATGCAGGGTTTGACTATGGCTACACCTTC. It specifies CASSEYAGFDYGYTF.